The text below deals with one TCR beta chain. The CDR3 has 14 amino acids. Germline V lookup: CDR1 LNHDA, CDR2 SQIVND (reference sequence). The V and J ends lost 6 bases and 8 bases, in that order; junction bases with no gene match: 5. This sample was included in a study of cytomegalovirus exposure and HLA in healthy donors. Primers: 60 Vbeta forward and 13 Jbeta reverse. Methods used by the authors: About 10 million of 75 million to 85 million unique TCR beta chains were shared, per a later count. Clones were read by immunoSEQ multiplex PCR, and TCRdb kept only the in-frame ones, dropping some. V, J and clone size are those of that table, while D and trimming were read from the DNA. The top ten hold 2.5% to 3% of the sample, which has some 90,000 clones, 65% to 80% seen once.

The sequencing input was PBMCs. The receptor was derived from a female donor in good health and CMV-seropositive. This sequence joins TRBV19 and TRBJ1-6; 9 bases fit TRBD1. This CDR3 reads CASSPGQGYSPLHF. CDR3 DNA: TGTGCCAGTAGCCCGGGACAGGGTTATTCACCCCTCCACTTT.